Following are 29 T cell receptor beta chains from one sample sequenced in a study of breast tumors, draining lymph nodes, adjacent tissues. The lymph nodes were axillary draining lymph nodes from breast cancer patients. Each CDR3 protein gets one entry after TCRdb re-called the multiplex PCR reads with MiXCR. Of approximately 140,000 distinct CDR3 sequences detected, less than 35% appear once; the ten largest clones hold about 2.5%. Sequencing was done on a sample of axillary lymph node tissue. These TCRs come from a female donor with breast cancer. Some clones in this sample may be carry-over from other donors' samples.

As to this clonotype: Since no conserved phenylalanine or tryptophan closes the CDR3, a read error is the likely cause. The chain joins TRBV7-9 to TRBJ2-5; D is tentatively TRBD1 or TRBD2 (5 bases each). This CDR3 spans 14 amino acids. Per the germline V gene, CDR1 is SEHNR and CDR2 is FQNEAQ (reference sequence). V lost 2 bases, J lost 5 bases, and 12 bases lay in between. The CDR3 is CASSLFMGVETQYS. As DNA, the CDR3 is TGTGCCAGCAGCTTATTTATGGGGGTTGAGACCCAGTACTCC.

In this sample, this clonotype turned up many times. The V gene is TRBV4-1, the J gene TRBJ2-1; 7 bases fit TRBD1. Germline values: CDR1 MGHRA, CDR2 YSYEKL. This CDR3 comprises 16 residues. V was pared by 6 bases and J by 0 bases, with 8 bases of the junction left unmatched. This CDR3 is CASRRTGSDSYNEQFF. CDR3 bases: TGCGCCAGCAGGAGGACAGGCTCGGACTCCTACAATGAGCAGTTCTTC.

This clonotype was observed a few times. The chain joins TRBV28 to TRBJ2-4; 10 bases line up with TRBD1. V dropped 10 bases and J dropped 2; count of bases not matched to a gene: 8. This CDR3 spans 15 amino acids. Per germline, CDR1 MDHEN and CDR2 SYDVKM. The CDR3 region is CAIRGTGDPKNIQYF. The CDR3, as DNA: TGTGCCATCCGAGGGACAGGGGACCCCAAAAACATTCAGTACTTC.

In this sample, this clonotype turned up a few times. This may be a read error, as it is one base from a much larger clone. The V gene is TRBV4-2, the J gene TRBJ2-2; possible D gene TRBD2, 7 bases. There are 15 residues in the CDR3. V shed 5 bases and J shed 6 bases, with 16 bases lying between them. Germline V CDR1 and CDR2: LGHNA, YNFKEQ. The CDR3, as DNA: TGTGCCAGCAGCTCTTGGGGGGGGGCCGCCGGGGAGCTGTTTTTT. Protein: CASSSWGGAAGELFF.

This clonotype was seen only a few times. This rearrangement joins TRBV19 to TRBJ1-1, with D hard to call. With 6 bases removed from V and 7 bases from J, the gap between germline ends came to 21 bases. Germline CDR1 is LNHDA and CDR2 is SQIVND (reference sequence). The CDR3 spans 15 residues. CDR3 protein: CASRSGEAGLYEAFF. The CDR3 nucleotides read TGTGCCAGTAGATCCGGGGAGGCTGGTTTGTATGAAGCTTTCTTT.

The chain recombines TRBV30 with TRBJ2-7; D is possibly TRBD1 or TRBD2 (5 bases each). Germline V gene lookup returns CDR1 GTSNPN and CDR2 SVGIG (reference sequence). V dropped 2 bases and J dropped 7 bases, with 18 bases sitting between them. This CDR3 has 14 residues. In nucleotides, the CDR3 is TGTGCCTGGAGTTCAAGGGGAAGGACGGGGGAGCAGTACTTC. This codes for CAWSSRGRTGEQYF.

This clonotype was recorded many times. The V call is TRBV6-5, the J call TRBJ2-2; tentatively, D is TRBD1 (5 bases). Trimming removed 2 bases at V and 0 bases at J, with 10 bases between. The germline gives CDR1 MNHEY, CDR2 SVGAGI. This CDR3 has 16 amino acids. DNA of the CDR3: TGTGCCAGCAGTTACAGGGGCGGCGCGAACACCGGGGAGCTGTTTTTT. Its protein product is CASSYRGGANTGELFF.

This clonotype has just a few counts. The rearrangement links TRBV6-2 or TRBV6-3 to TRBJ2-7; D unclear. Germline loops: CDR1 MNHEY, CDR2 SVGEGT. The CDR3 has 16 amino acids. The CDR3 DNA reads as TGTGCCAGCGGTTACCCTACCGGGCTCGGCACCTACGAGCAGTACGTC. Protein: CASGYPTGLGTYEQYV.

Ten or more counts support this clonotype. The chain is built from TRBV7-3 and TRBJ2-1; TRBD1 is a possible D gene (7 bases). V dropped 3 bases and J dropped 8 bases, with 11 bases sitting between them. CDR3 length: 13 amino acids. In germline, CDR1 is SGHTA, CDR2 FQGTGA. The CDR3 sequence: CASSFAGGYEQFF. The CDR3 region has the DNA TGTGCCAGCAGCTTTGCAGGGGGGTATGAGCAGTTCTTC.

The CDR3 sequence: CASSNIRAMFETYEQYF. In DNA form, the CDR3 reads TGTGCCAGCAGTAACATCCGGGCAATGTTTGAGACCTACGAGCAGTACTTC. The rearrangement links TRBV7-2 to TRBJ2-7; D gene ambiguous. CDR1 is SGHTA, CDR2 FQGNSA, per germline. Trimming stripped 6 bases from V and 2 bases from J, with 23 bases between. The CDR3 extends over 17 amino acids.

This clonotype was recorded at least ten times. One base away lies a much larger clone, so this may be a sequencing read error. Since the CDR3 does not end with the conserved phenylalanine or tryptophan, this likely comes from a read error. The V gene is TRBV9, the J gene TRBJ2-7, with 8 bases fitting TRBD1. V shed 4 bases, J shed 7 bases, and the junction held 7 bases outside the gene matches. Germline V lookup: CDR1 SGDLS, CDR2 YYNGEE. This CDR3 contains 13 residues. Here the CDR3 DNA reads TGTGCCAGCAGCAGGGGACAGGCGGAAGAGCAGTACTCC. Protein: CASSRGQAEEQYS.

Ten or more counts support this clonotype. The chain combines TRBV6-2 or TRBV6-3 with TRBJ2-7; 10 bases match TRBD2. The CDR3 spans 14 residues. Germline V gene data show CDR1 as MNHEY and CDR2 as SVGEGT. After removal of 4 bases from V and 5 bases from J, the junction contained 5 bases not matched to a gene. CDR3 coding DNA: TGTGCCAGCAGTTCGGGGACTAGCGTCAACGAGCAGTACGTC. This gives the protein CASSSGTSVNEQYV.

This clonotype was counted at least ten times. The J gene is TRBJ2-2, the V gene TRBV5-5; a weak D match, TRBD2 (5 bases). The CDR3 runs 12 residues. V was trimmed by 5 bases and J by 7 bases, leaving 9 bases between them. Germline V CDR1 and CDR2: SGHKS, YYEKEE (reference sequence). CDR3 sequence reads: CASSPGIGELFF. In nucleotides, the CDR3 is TGTGCCAGCAGTCCGGGGATCGGGGAGCTGTTTTTT.

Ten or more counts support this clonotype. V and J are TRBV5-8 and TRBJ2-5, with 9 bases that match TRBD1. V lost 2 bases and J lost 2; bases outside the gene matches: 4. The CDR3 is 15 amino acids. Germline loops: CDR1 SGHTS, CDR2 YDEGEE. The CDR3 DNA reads TGTGCCAGCAGCTTCGGGACAGGGCAACAAGAGACCCAGTACTTC. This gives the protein CASSFGTGQQETQYF.

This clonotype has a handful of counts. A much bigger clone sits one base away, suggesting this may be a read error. CDR3 protein: CASSLAGPPYEQYF. DNA for the CDR3: TGTGCCAGCAGCTTGGCGGGACCACCCTACGAGCAGTACTTC. The genes are TRBV5-6 and TRBJ2-7; D is possibly TRBD1 or TRBD2 (5 bases each). This CDR3 contains 14 residues. Trimming stripped 0 bases from V and 2 bases from J, with 9 bases between. Germline lookup yields CDR1 SGHDT and CDR2 YYEEEE.

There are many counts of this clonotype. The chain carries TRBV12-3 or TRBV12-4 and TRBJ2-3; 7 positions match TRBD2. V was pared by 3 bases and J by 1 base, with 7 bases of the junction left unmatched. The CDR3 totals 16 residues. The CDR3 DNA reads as TGTGCCAGCAGTTTGGGGGAGGGGTGGGGCACAGATACGCAGTATTTT. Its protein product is CASSLGEGWGTDTQYF.

The CDR3 sequence is CSAGGLVGPGEQYF. In nucleotides, the CDR3 is TGCAGTGCTGGGGGACTAGTGGGGCCAGGTGAGCAGTATTTT. The V gene is TRBV20-1, the J gene TRBJ2-3, with 8 positions matching TRBD2. Losses at the gene ends were 5 bases for V and 11 bases for J; bases not matched to a gene: 15. CDR3 length equals 14 residues. CDR1 is DFQATT, CDR2 SNEGSKA, per germline (reference sequence).

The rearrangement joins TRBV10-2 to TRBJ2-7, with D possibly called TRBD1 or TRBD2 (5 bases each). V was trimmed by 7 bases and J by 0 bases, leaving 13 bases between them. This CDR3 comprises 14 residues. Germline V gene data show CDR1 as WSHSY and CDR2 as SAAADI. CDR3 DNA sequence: TGCGCCAGCACGAAGGTGGGGGTCTCCTACGAGCAGTACTTC. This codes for CASTKVGVSYEQYF.

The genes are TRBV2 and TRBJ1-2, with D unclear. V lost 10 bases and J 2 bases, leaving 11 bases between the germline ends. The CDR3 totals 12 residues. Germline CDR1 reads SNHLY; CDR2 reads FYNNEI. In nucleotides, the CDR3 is TGTGCCACCTCTTCGGGGAACTATGGCTACACCTTC. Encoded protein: CATSSGNYGYTF.

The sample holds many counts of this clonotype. The CDR3 bases are TGCGCCAGCAGCCGACAACAGGGCGGCACAGATACGCAGTATTTT. Its translation: CASSRQQGGTDTQYF. The genes are TRBV4-1 and TRBJ2-3; TRBD1 is a possible D gene (6 bases). The CDR3 has 15 residues. Germline CDR1 and CDR2: MGHRA and YSYEKL. Trimming removed 4 bases from V and 1 base from J, with 12 bases in between.

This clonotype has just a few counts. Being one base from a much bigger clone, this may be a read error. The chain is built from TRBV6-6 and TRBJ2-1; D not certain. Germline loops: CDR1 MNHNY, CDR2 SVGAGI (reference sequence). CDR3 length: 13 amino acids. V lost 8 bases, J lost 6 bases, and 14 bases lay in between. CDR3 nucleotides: TGTGCCAGCTCTCGGTTCTGGGGCAATGAGCAGTTCTTC. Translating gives CASSRFWGNEQFF.

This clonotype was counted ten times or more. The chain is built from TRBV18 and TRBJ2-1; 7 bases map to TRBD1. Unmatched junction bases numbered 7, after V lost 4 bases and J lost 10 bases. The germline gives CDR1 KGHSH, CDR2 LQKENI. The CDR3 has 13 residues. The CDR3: CASSLEGGAEQFF. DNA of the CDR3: TGTGCCAGCTCACTAGAAGGGGGCGCGGAGCAGTTCTTC. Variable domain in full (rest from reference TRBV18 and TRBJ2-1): NAGVMQNPRHLVRRRGQEARLRCSPMKGHSHVYWYRQLPEEGLKFMVYLQKENIIDESGMPKERFSAEFPKEGPSILRIQQVVRGDSAAYFCASSLEGGAEQFFGPGTRLTVL.

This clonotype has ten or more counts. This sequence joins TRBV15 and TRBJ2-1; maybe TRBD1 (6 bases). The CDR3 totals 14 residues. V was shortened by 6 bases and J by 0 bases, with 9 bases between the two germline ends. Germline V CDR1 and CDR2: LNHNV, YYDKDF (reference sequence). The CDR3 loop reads CATRLDSSYNEQFF. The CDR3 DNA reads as TGTGCCACCAGGCTGGACAGCTCCTACAATGAGCAGTTCTTC.

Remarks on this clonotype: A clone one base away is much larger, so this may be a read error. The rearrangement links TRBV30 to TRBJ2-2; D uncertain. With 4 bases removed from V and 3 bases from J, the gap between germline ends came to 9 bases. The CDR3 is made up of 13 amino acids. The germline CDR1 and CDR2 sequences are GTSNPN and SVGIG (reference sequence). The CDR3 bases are TGTGCCTGGAACAGTGTGGACACCGGGGAGCTGTTTTTT. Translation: CAWNSVDTGELFF.

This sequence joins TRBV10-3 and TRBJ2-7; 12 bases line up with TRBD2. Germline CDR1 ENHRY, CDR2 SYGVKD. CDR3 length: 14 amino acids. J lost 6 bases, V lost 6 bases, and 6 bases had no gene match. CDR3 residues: CAISASGGAAEQYV. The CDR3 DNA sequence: TGTGCCATCAGCGCTAGCGGGGGGGCGGCCGAGCAGTACGTC.

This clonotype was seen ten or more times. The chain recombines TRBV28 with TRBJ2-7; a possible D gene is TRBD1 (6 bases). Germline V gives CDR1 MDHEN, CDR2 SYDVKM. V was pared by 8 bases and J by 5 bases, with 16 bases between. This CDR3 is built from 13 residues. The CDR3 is CASHIGGLDEQYF. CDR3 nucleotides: TGTGCCAGCCATATAGGGGGTCTCGACGAGCAGTACTTC.

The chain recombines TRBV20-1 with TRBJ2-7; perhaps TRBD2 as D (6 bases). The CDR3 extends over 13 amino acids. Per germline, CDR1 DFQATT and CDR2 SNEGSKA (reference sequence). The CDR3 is CGAMRGFGSEQYV. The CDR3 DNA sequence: TGCGGTGCCATGCGGGGCTTCGGGTCCGAGCAGTACGTC.

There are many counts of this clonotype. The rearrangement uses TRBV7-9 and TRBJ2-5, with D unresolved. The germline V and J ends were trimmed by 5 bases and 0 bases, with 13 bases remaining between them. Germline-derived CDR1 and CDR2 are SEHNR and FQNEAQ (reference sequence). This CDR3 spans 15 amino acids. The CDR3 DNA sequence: TGTGCCAGCAGCCTGAGGCCCACATACCAAGAGACCCAGTACTTC. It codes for CASSLRPTYQETQYF.

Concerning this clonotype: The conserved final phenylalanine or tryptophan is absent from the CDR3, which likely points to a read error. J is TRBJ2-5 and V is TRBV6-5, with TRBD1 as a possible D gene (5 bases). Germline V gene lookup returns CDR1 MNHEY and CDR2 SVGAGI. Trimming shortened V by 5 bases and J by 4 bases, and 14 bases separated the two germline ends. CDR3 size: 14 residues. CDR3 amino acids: CASSHDRGRETQYS. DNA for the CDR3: TGTGCCAGCAGTCACGATAGGGGTAGAGAGACCCAGTACTCC.